The 9 T cell receptor beta chains below were found in one sample sequenced in a study of cytomegalovirus exposure and HLA in healthy donors. A multiplex PCR was run with 60 Vbeta primers and 13 Jbeta primers. This table comes from immunoSEQ multiplex PCR, and its TCRdb copy is limited to in-frame clones, with some not included. This table holds around 150,000 clones, roughly 71% found once. Sample: PBMCs. Receptor source: a woman aged 40 to 50 in good health and CMV-seronegative.

Concerning this clone itself: One end of the junction fails to match germline, which may point to a read error. The V call is TRBV5-6, the J call TRBJ2-7, with 7 bases matching TRBD1. Germline V gene lookup returns CDR1 SGHDT and CDR2 YYEEEE. The CDR3 is made up of 16 amino acids. CDR3 coding DNA: TGTGCCGGCAGCCCCGATAACCGGGACAGCTTCTACGAGCAGTACTTC. Its protein product is CAGSPDNRDSFYEQYF.

The chain recombines TRBV19 with TRBJ2-6; D call uncertain. Trimming shortened V by 3 bases and J by 1 base, and 7 bases separated the two germline ends. CDR1 is LNHDA, CDR2 SQIVND, per germline (reference sequence). The CDR3 has 15 amino acids. The CDR3 coding sequence is TGTGCCAGTAGTATTTCTGCGTCTGGGGCCAACGTCCTGACTTTC. Translated, it gives CASSISASGANVLTF.

Remarks on this clone: A junction end diverges from the germline sequence, so it may reflect a read error. The chain has TRBV4-3 and TRBJ2-1; 8 bases fit TRBD1. The CDR3 is made up of 17 amino acids. Per germline, CDR1 LGHNA and CDR2 YSLEER. Here the CDR3 reads CVSSQINTGGGGNEQFF. The CDR3 bases are TGCGTCAGCAGCCAAATCAATACAGGGGGTGGAGGGAATGAGCAGTTCTTC.

The V and J genes are TRBV19 and TRBJ2-2; D remains ambiguous. Per germline, CDR1 LNHDA and CDR2 SQIVND (reference sequence). The CDR3 contains 13 residues. V gave up 3 bases and J gave up 3 bases, with 5 bases separating them. In nucleotides, the CDR3 is TGTGCCAGTAGTATGCGGTACACCGGGGAGCTGTTTTTT. It encodes CASSMRYTGELFF.

J is TRBJ1-1 and V is TRBV9, with 7 bases identical to TRBD1. After removal of 6 bases from V and 4 bases from J, the junction contained 9 bases not matched to a gene. Germline V gene lookup returns CDR1 SGDLS and CDR2 YYNGEE. This CDR3 spans 14 amino acids. The CDR3 bases are TGTGCCAGCAACAAGGGGGCGGGGGGCACTGAAGCTTTCTTT. As protein: CASNKGAGGTEAFF.

The chain has TRBV29-1 and TRBJ2-5; 8 bases align to TRBD2. Trimming at V came to 3 bases and at J to 1 base, leaving 4 bases not matched to a gene. Germline V gene sequence: CDR1 SQVTM, CDR2 ANQGSEA. This CDR3 has 14 amino acids. Here the CDR3 reads CSVEGGGSQETQYF. CDR3 DNA: TGCAGCGTTGAGGGCGGGGGGAGCCAAGAGACCCAGTACTTC.

The rearrangement uses TRBV28 and TRBJ2-1, with 9 bases fitting TRBD2. CDR3 size: 14 residues. Trimming took 7 bases from V and 7 from J; bases not matched to a gene: 8. In germline, CDR1 is MDHEN, CDR2 SYDVKM. The CDR3 DNA reads TGTGCCAGCACACGCGGGGGGGCGGGGAATGAGCAGTTCTTC. Protein sequence: CASTRGGAGNEQFF.

In this sample, this clone turned up a few times. The rearrangement uses TRBV6-1 and TRBJ2-3; the match to TRBD1 covers 7 bases. Germline-derived CDR1 and CDR2 are MNHNS and SASEGT. The CDR3 consists of 14 residues. Losses at the gene ends were 6 bases for V and 2 bases for J; bases not matched to a gene: 5. CDR3 in DNA: TGTGCCAGCAGACCGGGACAGTTCACAGATACGCAGTATTTT. Protein product: CASRPGQFTDTQYF.

This clone has only a few counts. The chain couples TRBV19 to TRBJ2-7; the match to TRBD2 covers 8 bases. Germline values: CDR1 LNHDA, CDR2 SQIVND (reference sequence). The CDR3 length is 13 residues. J lost 5 bases, V lost 6 bases, and 6 bases had no gene match. The CDR3 region is CASRSGGEDEQYF. DNA for the CDR3: TGTGCCAGTAGATCCGGGGGGGAAGACGAGCAGTACTTC.